These 6 T cell receptor beta chains came from one sample sequenced in a study of PD-1 blockade in classical Hodgkin lymphoma (TCRdb year 2020). Preparation of the library involved the immunoSEQ multiplex PCR assay. What TCRdb holds here is the immuneACCESS table cut down to in-frame rearrangements. Part of the clones is not present; checked against another copy, under half of the missing clones reflect an unresolved V gene, and the others are unexplained. Here the sample has over 25,000 clones; approximately 65% occur a single time. Jointly, the top ten make up 3.5% to 5% of the sample. In the paper's terms, the time point label means: cycle 4 day 1 (C4D1), after around six weeks of nivolumab. Every trial patient had relapsed after autologous stem cell transplantation, and cohorts A, B and C differed in prior brentuximab vedotin exposure. Sequencing was performed on peripheral blood mononuclear cells (PBMCs), taken before the fourth cycle of nivolumab. These receptors originate from a human donor with classical Hodgkin lymphoma.

The J gene is TRBJ2-7, the V gene TRBV6-6; D is unclear. The CDR3 is 14 residues long. Germline V gives CDR1 MNHNY, CDR2 SVGAGI (reference sequence). The V end lost 2 bases, the J end lost 1 base, and 9 bases lay between the germline ends. For the CDR3, the DNA is TGTGCCAGCAGTTACGTTGCGAGTTCCTACGAGCAGTACTTC. Protein sequence: CASSYVASSYEQYF.

This clone was recorded once. The V and J genes are TRBV6-5 and TRBJ2-7, with D unresolved. The CDR3 length is 13 residues. The germline CDR1 and CDR2 sequences are MNHEY and SVGAGI. The V end was cut by 2 bases, the J end by 4 bases, with 9 bases between. The CDR3, as DNA: TGTGCCAGCAGTTACGGCTCCCATTACGAGCAGTACTTC. This codes for CASSYGSHYEQYF.

This chain links TRBV7-8 with TRBJ2-2; D tentatively fits TRBD1 or TRBD2 (5 bases each). The ends were cut back, 5 bases at V and 5 bases at J, with 21 bases in the middle. Germline V lookup: CDR1 SGHVS, CDR2 FQNEAQ. The CDR3 is 17 amino acids. The CDR3 DNA sequence: TGTGCCAGCAGCCGCGGGCTCAGGGCGCGTGGGACCGGGGAGCTGTTTTTT. This codes for CASSRGLRARGTGELFF.

This chain links TRBV30 with TRBJ2-7, with D possibly TRBD1 on 6 matching bases. Trimming took 3 bases from V and 3 from J, leaving 12 bases between them. This CDR3 region has 13 residues. The V gene's germline CDR1 is GTSNPN and CDR2 SVGIG (reference sequence). The CDR3 here is CAWRGAAGYEQYF. The CDR3 bases are TGTGCCTGGAGGGGGGCCGCTGGCTACGAGCAGTACTTC.

The V call is TRBV4-1, the J call TRBJ2-6; D unresolved. Trimming took off 0 bases at V and 4 bases at J, with 10 bases between the two ends. There are 16 residues in the CDR3. Per the germline V gene, CDR1 is MGHRA and CDR2 is YSYEKL. This CDR3 reads CASSQDEGYGANVLTF. The CDR3 DNA reads TGCGCCAGCAGCCAAGACGAAGGGTACGGGGCCAACGTCCTGACTTTC.

This clone occurred once. The chain carries TRBV4-3 and TRBJ1-1; 7 bases fit TRBD1. CDR3 length: 16 amino acids. Losses at the gene ends were 0 bases for V and 1 base for J; bases not matched to a gene: 5. Germline CDR1 and CDR2: LGHNA and YSLEER. As DNA, the CDR3 is TGCGCCAGCAGCCAAGATAAGGGGGCCGGGAACACTGAAGCTTTCTTT. As protein: CASSQDKGAGNTEAFF.